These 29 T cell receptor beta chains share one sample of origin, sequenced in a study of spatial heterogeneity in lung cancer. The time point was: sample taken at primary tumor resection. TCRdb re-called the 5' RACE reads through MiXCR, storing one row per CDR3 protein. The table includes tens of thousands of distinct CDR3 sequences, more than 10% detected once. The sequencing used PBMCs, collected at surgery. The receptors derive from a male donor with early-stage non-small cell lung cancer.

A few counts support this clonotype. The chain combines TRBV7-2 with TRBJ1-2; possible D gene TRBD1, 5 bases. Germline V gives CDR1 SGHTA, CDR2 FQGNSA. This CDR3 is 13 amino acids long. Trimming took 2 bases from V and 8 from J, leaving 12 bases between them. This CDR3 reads CASSLFLDSGYTF. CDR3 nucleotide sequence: TGTGCCAGCAGCTTATTTTTAGACAGCGGCTACACCTTC.

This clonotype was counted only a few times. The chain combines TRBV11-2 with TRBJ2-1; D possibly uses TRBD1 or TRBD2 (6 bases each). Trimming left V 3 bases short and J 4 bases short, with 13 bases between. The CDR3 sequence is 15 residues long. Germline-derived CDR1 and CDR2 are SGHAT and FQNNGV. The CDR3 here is CASSLTGAVYNEQFF. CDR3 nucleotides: TGTGCCAGCAGCTTGACGGGGGCCGTATACAATGAGCAGTTCTTC.

This chain's CDR3 is CASSPGIGVYQETQYF. The CDR3 bases are TGTGCCAGCAGCCCAGGAATCGGGGTCTACCAAGAGACCCAGTACTTC. The chain carries TRBV11-2 and TRBJ2-5, with D possibly being TRBD2 (5 bases). V was shortened by 5 bases and J by 0 bases, with 16 bases between the two germline ends. The CDR3 is 16 amino acids. The germline CDR1 and CDR2 sequences are SGHAT and FQNNGV. The variable domain in full, with the rest retrieved from reference TRBV11-2 and TRBJ2-5, is EAGVAQSPRYKIIEKRQSVAFWCNPISGHATLYWYQQILGQGPKLLIQFQNNGVVDDSQLPKDRFSAERLKGVDSTLKIQPAKLEDSAVYLCASSPGIGVYQETQYFGPGTRLLVL.

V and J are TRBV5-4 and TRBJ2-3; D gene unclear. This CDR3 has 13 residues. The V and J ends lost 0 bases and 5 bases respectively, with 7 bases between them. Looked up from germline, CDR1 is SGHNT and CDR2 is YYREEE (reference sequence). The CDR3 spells CASSLEPGDTQYF. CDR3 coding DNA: TGTGCCAGCAGCTTGGAGCCTGGAGATACGCAGTATTTT.

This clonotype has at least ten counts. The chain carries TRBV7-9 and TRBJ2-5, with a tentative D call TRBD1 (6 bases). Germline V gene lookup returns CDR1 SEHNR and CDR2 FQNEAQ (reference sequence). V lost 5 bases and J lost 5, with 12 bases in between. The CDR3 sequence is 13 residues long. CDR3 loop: CASSKQGPETQYF. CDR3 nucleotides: TGTGCCAGCAGCAAACAGGGCCCCGAGACCCAGTACTTC.

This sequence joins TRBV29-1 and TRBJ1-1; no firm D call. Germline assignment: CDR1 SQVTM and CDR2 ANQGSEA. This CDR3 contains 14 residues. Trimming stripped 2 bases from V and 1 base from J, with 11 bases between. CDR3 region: CSVEKASPNTEAFF. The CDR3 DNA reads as TGCAGCGTTGAAAAGGCCAGCCCGAACACTGAAGCTTTCTTT.

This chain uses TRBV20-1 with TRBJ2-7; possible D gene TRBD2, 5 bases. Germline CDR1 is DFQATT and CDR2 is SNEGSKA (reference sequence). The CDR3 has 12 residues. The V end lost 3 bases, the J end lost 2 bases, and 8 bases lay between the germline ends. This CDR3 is CSASGSPYEQYF. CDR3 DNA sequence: TGCAGTGCTAGTGGGAGTCCCTACGAGCAGTACTTC.

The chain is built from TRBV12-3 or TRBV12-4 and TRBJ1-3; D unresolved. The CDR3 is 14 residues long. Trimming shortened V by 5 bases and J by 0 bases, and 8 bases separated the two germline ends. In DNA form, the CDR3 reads TGTGCCAGCAGTCCGGTGGACTCTGGAAACACCATATATTTT. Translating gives CASSPVDSGNTIYF.

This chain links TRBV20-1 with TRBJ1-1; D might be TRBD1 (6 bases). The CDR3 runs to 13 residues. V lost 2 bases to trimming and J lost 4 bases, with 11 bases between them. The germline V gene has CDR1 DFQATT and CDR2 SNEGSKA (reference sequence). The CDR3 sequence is CSARNGTRTEAFF. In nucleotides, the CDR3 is TGCAGTGCTAGAAATGGGACACGCACTGAAGCTTTCTTT.

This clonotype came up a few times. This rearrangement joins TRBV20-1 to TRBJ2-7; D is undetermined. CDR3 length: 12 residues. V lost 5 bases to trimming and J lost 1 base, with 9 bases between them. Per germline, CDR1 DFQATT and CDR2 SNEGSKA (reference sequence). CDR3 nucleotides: TGCAGTGCTCCCGGGTTATCCTACGAGCAGTACTTC. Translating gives CSAPGLSYEQYF.

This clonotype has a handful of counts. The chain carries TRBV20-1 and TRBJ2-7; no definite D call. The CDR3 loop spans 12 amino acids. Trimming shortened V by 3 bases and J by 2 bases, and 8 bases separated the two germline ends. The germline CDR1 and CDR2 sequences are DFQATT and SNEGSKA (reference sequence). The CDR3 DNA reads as TGCAGTGCTAGCGCAACAGCCTACGAGCAGTACTTC. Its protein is CSASATAYEQYF.

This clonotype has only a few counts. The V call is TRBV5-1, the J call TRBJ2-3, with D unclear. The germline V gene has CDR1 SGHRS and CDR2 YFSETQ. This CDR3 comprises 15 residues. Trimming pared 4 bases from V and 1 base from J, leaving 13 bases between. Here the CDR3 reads CASSPVTSGTDTQYF. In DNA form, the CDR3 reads TGCGCCAGCAGCCCCGTCACGTCTGGCACAGATACGCAGTATTTT.

The CDR3 is CASSTGRFQETQYF. As DNA, the CDR3 is TGTGCCAGCAGCACGGGCCGCTTCCAAGAGACCCAGTACTTC. The genes are TRBV7-8 and TRBJ2-5; D is unclear. Germline V gene sequence: CDR1 SGHVS, CDR2 FQNEAQ. The CDR3 is 14 residues long. V lost 5 bases to trimming and J lost 1 base, with 11 bases between them.

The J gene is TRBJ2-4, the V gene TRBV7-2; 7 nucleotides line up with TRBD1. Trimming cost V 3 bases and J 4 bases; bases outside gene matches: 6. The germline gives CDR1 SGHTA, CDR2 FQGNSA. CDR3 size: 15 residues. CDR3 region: CASSFQPGQKNIQYF. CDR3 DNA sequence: TGTGCCAGCAGCTTCCAACCGGGACAGAAAAACATTCAGTACTTC.

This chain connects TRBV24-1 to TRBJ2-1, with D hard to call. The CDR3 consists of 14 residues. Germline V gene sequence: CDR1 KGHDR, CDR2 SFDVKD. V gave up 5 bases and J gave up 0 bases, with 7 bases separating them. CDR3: CATSGDSSYNEQFF. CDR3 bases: TGTGCCACCAGTGGTGATAGCTCCTACAATGAGCAGTTCTTC.

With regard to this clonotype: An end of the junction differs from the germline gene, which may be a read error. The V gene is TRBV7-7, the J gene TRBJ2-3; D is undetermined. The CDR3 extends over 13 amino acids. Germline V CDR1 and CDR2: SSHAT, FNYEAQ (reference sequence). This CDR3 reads CASTERPTDTQYF. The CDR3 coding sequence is TGTGCTAGCACCGAAAGGCCTACAGATACGCAGTATTTT.

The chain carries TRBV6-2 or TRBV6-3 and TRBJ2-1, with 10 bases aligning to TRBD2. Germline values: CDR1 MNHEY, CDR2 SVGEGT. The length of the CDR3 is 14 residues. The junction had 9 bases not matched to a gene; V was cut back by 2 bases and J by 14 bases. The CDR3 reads CASSYRTSGSVEFF. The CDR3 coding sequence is TGTGCCAGCAGTTACAGGACTAGCGGCTCTGTGGAGTTCTTC.

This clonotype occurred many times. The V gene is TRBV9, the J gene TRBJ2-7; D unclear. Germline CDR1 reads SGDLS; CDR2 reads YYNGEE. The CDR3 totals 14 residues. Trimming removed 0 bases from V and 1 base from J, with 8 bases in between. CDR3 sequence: CASSVGGQSYEQYF. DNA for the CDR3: TGTGCCAGCAGCGTAGGAGGTCAATCCTACGAGCAGTACTTC.

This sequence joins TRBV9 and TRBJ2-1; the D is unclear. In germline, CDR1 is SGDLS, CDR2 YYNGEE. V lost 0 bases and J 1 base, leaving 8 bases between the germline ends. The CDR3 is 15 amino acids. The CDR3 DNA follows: TGTGCCAGCAGCGTAGCAAGCGAGTCCTACAATGAGCAGTTCTTC. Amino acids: CASSVASESYNEQFF.

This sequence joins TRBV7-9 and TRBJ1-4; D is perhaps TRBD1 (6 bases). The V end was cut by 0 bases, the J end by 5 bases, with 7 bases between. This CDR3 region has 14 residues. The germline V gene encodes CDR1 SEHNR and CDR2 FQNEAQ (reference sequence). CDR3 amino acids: CASSLAGGNEKLFF. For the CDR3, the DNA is TGTGCCAGCAGCTTAGCAGGGGGAAATGAAAAACTGTTTTTT.

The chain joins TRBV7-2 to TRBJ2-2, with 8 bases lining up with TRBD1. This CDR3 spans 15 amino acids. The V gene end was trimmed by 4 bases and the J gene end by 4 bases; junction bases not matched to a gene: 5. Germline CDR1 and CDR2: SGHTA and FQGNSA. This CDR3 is CASSSRGLGTGELFF. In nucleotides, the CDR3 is TGTGCCAGCAGCTCCAGGGGGCTCGGCACCGGGGAGCTGTTTTTT.

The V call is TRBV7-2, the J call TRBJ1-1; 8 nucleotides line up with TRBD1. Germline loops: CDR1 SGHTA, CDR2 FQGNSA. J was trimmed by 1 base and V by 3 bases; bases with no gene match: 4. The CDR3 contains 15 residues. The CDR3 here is CASSFTGQGNTEAFF. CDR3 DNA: TGTGCCAGCAGCTTTACCGGACAGGGGAACACTGAAGCTTTCTTT.

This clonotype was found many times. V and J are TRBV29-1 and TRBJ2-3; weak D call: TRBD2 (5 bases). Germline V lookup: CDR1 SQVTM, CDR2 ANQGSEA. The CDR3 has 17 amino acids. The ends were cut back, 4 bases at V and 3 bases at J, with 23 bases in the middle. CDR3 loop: CSVAGVRRGGRTDTQYF. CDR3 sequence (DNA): TGCAGCGTTGCTGGGGTCAGACGGGGTGGAAGGACAGATACGCAGTATTTT.

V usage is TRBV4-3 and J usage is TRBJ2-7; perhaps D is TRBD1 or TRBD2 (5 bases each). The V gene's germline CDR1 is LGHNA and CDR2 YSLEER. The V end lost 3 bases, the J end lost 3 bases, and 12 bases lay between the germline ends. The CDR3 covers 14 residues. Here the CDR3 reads CASSQGVTRYEQYF. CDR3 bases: TGCGCCAGCAGCCAGGGGGTGACCCGCTACGAGCAGTACTTC.

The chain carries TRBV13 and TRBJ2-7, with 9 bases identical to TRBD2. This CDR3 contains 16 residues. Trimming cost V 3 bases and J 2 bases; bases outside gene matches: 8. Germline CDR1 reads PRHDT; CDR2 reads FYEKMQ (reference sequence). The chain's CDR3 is CASSFRGRGPPYEQYF. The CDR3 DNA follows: TGTGCCAGCAGCTTTCGCGGGAGGGGGCCCCCCTACGAGCAGTACTTC.

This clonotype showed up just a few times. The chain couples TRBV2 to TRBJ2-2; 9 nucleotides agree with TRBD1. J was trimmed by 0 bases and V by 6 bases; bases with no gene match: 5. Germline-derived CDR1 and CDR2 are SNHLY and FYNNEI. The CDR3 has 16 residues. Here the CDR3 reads CASRRGQGPNTGELFF. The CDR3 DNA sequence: TGTGCCAGCAGAAGGGGACAGGGCCCGAACACCGGGGAGCTGTTTTTT.

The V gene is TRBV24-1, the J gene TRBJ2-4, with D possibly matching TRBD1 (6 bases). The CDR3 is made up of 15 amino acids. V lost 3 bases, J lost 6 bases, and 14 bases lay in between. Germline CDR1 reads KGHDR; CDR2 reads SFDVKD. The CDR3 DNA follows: TGTGCCACCAGTGATAACCGGGACACCTCAAACATTCAGTACTTC. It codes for CATSDNRDTSNIQYF.

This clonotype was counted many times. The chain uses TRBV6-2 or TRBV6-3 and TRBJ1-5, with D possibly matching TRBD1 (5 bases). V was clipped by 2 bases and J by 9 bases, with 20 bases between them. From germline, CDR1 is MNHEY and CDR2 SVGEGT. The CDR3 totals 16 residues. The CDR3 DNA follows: TGTGCCAGCAGTTACGGGGGGTCGACAGCCCGTGGGCCCCAGCATTTT. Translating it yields CASSYGGSTARGPQHF.

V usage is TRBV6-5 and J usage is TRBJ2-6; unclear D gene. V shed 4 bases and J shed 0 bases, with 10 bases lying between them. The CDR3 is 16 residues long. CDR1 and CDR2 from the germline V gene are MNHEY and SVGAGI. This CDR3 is CASSSDPYSGANVLTF. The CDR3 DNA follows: TGTGCCAGCAGTTCCGACCCATACTCTGGGGCCAACGTCCTGACTTTC.